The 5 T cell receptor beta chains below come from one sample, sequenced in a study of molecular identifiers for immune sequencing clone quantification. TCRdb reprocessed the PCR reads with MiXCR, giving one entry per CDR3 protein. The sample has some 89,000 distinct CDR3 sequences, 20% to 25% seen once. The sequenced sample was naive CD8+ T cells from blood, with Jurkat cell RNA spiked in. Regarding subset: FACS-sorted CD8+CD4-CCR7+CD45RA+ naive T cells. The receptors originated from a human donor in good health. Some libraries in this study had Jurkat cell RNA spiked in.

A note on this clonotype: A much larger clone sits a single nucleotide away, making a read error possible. Here the CDR3 reads CASRPGNSGELFF. The CDR3, as DNA: TGTGCCAGTAGGCCGGGCAACAGCGGGGAGCTGTTTTTT. V usage is TRBV19 and J usage is TRBJ2-2; D uncertain. Germline CDR1 is LNHDA and CDR2 is SQIVND (reference sequence). The CDR3 is made up of 13 amino acids.

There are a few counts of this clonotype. In DNA, the CDR3 is TGTGCCAGCAGCCCAGAGGTGGGGTCGGCGGACGAGCAGTACTTC. Translated: CASSPEVGSADEQYF. The genes are TRBV7-6 and TRBJ2-7; D is undetermined. Trimming left V 5 bases short and J 5 bases short, with 19 bases between. The CDR3 length is 15 residues. Germline-derived CDR1 and CDR2 are SGHVS and FNYEAQ.

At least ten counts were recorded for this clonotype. CDR3 sequence reads: CASSRPSGSGANVLTF. CDR3 bases: TGTGCCAGCAGCCGACCTAGCGGGTCCGGGGCCAACGTCCTGACTTTC. The chain carries TRBV7-9 and TRBJ2-6, with 8 bases fitting TRBD2. Germline lookup yields CDR1 SEHNR and CDR2 FQNEAQ (reference sequence). Trimming cost V 5 bases and J 4 bases; bases outside gene matches: 7. The CDR3 runs 16 residues.

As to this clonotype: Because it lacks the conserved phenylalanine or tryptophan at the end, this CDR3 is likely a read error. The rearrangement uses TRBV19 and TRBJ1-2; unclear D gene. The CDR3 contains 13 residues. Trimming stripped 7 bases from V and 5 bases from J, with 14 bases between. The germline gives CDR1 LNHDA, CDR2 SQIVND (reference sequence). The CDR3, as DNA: TGTGCCAGTACTCCAGGAGTTGGGTATGGCTACACCTCC. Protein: CASTPGVGYGYTS.

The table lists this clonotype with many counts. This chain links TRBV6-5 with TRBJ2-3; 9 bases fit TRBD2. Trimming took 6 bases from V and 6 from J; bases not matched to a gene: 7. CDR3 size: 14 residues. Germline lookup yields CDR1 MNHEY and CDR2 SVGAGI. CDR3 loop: CASSPGTSPDTQYF. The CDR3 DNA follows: TGTGCCAGCAGCCCCGGGACTAGCCCGGATACGCAGTATTTT.